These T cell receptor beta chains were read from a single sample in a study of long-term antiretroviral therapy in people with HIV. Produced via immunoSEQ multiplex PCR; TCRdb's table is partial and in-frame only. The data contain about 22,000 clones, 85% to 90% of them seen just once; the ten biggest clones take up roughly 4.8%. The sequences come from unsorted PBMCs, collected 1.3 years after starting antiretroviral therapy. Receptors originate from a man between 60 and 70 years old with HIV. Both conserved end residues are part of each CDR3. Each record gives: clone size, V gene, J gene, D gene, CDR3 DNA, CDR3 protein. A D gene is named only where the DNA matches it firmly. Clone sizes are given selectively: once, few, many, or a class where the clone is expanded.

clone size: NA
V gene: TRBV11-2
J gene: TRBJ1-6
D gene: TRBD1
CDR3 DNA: TGTGCCAGCAGCTTAGAGCCCATGGGACAGAGCTCCTATAATTCACCCCTCCACTTT
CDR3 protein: CASSLEPMGQSSYNSPLHF

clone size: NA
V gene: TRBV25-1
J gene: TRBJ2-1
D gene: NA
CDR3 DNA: TGTGCCAGCAGTGAATACAAGGGCAGCGGATCCTACAATGAGCAGTTCTTC
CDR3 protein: CASSEYKGSGSYNEQFF

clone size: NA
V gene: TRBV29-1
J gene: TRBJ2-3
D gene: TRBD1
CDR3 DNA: TGCAGCGTTGAAGACCCGGGACAGGGGGCTTCGGATACGCAGTATTTT
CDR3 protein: CSVEDPGQGASDTQYF

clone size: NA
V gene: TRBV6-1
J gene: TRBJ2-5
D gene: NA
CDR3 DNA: TGTGCCAGCAGAATACCCGGGCAGGGGAGGGAGACCCAGTACTTC
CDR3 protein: CASRIPGQGRETQYF

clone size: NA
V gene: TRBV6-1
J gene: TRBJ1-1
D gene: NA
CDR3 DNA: TGTGCCAGCAGTGAAGGGGGAAATCTACCGGCTTTCTTT
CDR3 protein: CASSEGGNLPAFF

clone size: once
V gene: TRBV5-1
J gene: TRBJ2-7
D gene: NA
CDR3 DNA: TGCGCCAGCAGGGACGGGAGCTCCTACGAGCAGTACTTC
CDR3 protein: CASRDGSSYEQYF

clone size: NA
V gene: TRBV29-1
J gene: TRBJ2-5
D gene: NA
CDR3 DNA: TGCAGCGTTGTTGGGATACAAGAGACCCAGTACTTC
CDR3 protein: CSVVGIQETQYF

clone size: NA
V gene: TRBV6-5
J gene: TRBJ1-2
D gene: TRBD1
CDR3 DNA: TGTGCCAGCAGTTACGCGACAGGGGGCGGCTACACCTTC
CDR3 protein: CASSYATGGGYTF

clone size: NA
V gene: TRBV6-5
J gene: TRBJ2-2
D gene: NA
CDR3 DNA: TGTGCCAGCAGGAACCTTCAGGGAGTCGCCGGGGAGCTGTTTTTT
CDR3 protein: CASRNLQGVAGELFF

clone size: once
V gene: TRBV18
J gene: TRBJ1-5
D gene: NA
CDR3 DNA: TGTGCCAGCTCCGACAGTAGCAATCAGCCCCAGCATTTT
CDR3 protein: CASSDSSNQPQHF

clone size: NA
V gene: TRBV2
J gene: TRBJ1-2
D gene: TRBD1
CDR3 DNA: TGTGCCAGCAGTAGGGACAGAACCAACTATGGCTACACCTTC
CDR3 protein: CASSRDRTNYGYTF

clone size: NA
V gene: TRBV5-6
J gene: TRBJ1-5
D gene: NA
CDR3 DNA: TGTGCCAGCAGCTTGGTAGATCAGCCCCAGCATTTT
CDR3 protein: CASSLVDQPQHF

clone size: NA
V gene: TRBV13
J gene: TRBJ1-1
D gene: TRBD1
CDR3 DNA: TGTGCCAGCACGGGCCGACAGGGGGCCCCAACTGAAGCTTTCTTT
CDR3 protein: CASTGRQGAPTEAFF

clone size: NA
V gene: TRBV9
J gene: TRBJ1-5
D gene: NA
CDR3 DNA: TGTGCCAGCAGCGTACGGATAGGGGGGCCCCAGCATTTT
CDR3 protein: CASSVRIGGPQHF

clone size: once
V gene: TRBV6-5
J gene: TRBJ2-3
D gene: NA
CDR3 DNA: TGTGCCAGCAGTTACTGGGTAACTAGCACAGATACGCAGTATTTT
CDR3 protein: CASSYWVTSTDTQYF